Below, 31 T cell receptor beta chains from the same sample are listed, as sequenced in a study of brain T cells in children with intractable seizures. Method: immunoSEQ multiplex PCR; TCRdb's copy keeps in-frame clones and lacks some. Of about 320,000 clones listed, about 93% are singletons. Noted time point: blood from clinic visit 5 months post-surgery; TSC patient then seizure free. Specimen: peripheral blood, collected roughly 5 months after surgery. These receptors were obtained from a boy in the first two years of life with tuberous sclerosis and intractable seizures.

The chain's CDR3 is CASSPGLNEKLFF. The CDR3 bases are TGTGCCAGCTCACCCGGGCTTAATGAAAAACTGTTTTTT. The chain uses TRBV18 and TRBJ1-4; D not resolved. This CDR3 region has 13 residues. V was clipped by 3 bases and J by 4 bases, with 6 bases between them. Germline CDR1 reads KGHSH; CDR2 reads LQKENI.

This clone was observed once. V is TRBV15 and J is TRBJ2-7; 10 nucleotides match TRBD2. CDR3 size: 15 residues. Germline CDR1 and CDR2: LNHNV and YYDKDF (reference sequence). V dropped 4 bases and J dropped 3; count of bases not matched to a gene: 6. CDR3 in amino acids: CATSTGLAEVYEQYF. The CDR3 nucleotides are TGTGCCACCAGCACCGGACTAGCGGAGGTCTACGAGCAGTACTTC.

The chain combines TRBV18 with TRBJ1-1; no clear D gene. V dropped 1 base and J dropped 0 bases, with 6 bases sitting between them. The CDR3 totals 14 residues. CDR1 and CDR2 (germline): KGHSH, LQKENI. The CDR3 coding sequence is TGTGCCAGCTCACCACAGGACGTGAACACTGAAGCTTTCTTT. This sequence encodes CASSPQDVNTEAFF.

This clone was counted a single time. V is TRBV11-2 and J is TRBJ1-3; 7 nucleotides agree with TRBD1. Per the germline V gene, CDR1 is SGHAT and CDR2 is FQNNGV. V shed 3 bases and J 3 bases; nucleotides not matched to a gene: 2. This CDR3 region has 14 residues. Here the CDR3 DNA reads TGTGCCAGCAGCTTTACAGGGGATGGAAACACCATATATTTT. Amino acid sequence: CASSFTGDGNTIYF.

The gene calls are TRBV7-9 and TRBJ2-2, with 9 bases matching TRBD2. The trim removed 5 bases at V and 1 base at J, leaving 5 bases unmatched. Germline V CDR1 and CDR2: SEHNR, FQNEAQ (reference sequence). The CDR3 is 16 residues long. CDR3 region: CASSDPLAGNTGELFF. As DNA, the CDR3 is TGTGCCAGCAGCGACCCACTAGCGGGGAACACCGGGGAGCTGTTTTTT.

This clone was seen only once. The V gene is TRBV6-5, the J gene TRBJ1-1, with unresolved D. The ends were cut back, 10 bases at V and 1 base at J, with 16 bases in the middle. Germline loops: CDR1 MNHEY, CDR2 SVGAGI. The CDR3 extends over 14 amino acids. The CDR3 here is CAIFKGDGNTEAFF. The CDR3 DNA follows: TGTGCCATCTTTAAGGGTGACGGGAACACTGAAGCTTTCTTT.

The rearrangement links TRBV11-3 to TRBJ2-3; 7 bases agree with TRBD1. Germline loops: CDR1 SGHNT, CDR2 YENEEA. J lost 4 bases, V lost 3 bases, and 16 bases had no gene match. The CDR3 covers 18 residues. CDR3 in DNA: TGTGCCAGCAGCTTGTCGCACAGGGGCCGTGGTAGGGCAGATACGCAGTATTTT. Amino acid sequence: CASSLSHRGRGRADTQYF.

For this clone: Other DNA sequences from this sample encode an identical CDR3 as well. The chain links TRBV2 to TRBJ1-1, with D unclear. The CDR3 has 12 amino acids. Trimming pared 6 bases from V and 9 bases from J, leaving 14 bases between. CDR1 and CDR2 from the germline V gene are SNHLY and FYNNEI. The CDR3 region is CASSDPDPQAFF. DNA for the CDR3: TGTGCCAGCAGCGACCCTGACCCTCAAGCTTTCTTT.

V gene TRBV6-5 combines with J gene TRBJ1-2, with a weak D call TRBD1 (6 bases). Germline V gene data show CDR1 as MNHEY and CDR2 as SVGAGI. CDR3 size: 14 residues. V shed 10 bases and J shed 4 bases, with 19 bases lying between them. CDR3 nucleotides: TGTGCCACCTCCACGACGGACAGCCTCTATGGCTACACCTTC. It is translated as CATSTTDSLYGYTF.

V and J are TRBV6-1 and TRBJ1-4; no clear D. Germline lookup yields CDR1 MNHNS and CDR2 SASEGT. This CDR3 is 17 amino acids long. Trimming stripped 4 bases from V and 4 bases from J, with 19 bases between. The CDR3, as DNA: TGTGCCAGCAGTGGTGGCAGCCTCGAAAGGGATAATGAAAAACTGTTTTTT. Translated, it gives CASSGGSLERDNEKLFF.

The genes are TRBV5-6 and TRBJ1-3, with unresolved D. Trimming took off 3 bases at V and 3 bases at J, with 13 bases between the two ends. Germline V lookup: CDR1 SGHDT, CDR2 YYEEEE. This CDR3 comprises 15 residues. The CDR3 region is CASSWGYGGGNTIYF. The DNA for the CDR3 is TGTGCCAGCAGCTGGGGTTACGGTGGTGGAAACACCATATATTTT.

The chain recombines TRBV19 with TRBJ1-5; no firm D call. Germline values: CDR1 LNHDA, CDR2 SQIVND (reference sequence). V lost 1 base to trimming and J lost 0 bases, with 16 bases between them. The CDR3 consists of 18 residues. The CDR3 DNA follows: TGTGCCAGTAGTATAGGTTTTAAGAGACAACCTAGCAATCAGCCCCAGCATTTT. Translating it yields CASSIGFKRQPSNQPQHF.

In its sample, this clone was seen once. This sequence joins TRBV10-3 and TRBJ1-1, with D perhaps matching TRBD1 (6 bases). CDR3 size: 15 residues. V was pared by 0 bases and J by 1 base, with 9 bases between. Germline-derived CDR1 and CDR2 are ENHRY and SYGVKD. For the CDR3, the DNA is TGTGCCATCAGTGAGTCGTTAGGGGGGAACACTGAAGCTTTCTTT. Its protein is CAISESLGGNTEAFF.

The rearrangement joins TRBV5-1 to TRBJ1-1, with 11 bases that match TRBD1. This CDR3 comprises 17 residues. J lost 6 bases, V lost 0 bases, and 10 bases had no gene match. Germline CDR1 SGHRS, CDR2 YFSETQ. CDR3 DNA sequence: TGCGCCAGCAGCTTGGTGCGGACAGGGGGCGGGGTAGCTGAAGCTTTCTTT. It encodes CASSLVRTGGGVAEAFF.

The V and J genes are TRBV19 and TRBJ2-1; TRBD2 might be the D (6 bases). The CDR3 has 18 residues. V shed 3 bases and J shed 0 bases, with 18 bases lying between them. Germline loops: CDR1 LNHDA, CDR2 SQIVND (reference sequence). CDR3 nucleotide sequence: TGTGCCAGTAGTATCCCCTCGTGGGCGGGGAACTCCTACAATGAGCAGTTCTTC. Encoded protein: CASSIPSWAGNSYNEQFF.

On this clone itself: The same CDR3 also results from other DNA sequences found in this sample. The chain has TRBV3-1 (or the pseudogene TRBV3-2) and TRBJ1-1, with D hard to call. The CDR3 totals 12 residues. Germline V gives CDR1 LGHDT, CDR2 YNNKEL (reference sequence). Trimming pared 4 bases from V and 1 base from J, leaving 4 bases between. The CDR3 sequence is CASSRQNTEAFF. DNA for the CDR3: TGTGCCAGCAGCCGGCAGAACACTGAAGCTTTCTTT.

This clone is a singleton in its sample. V and J are TRBV11-2 and TRBJ2-3, with 7 bases matching TRBD1. This CDR3 is 14 amino acids long. V shed 5 bases and J 0 bases; nucleotides not matched to a gene: 2. Germline-derived CDR1 and CDR2 are SGHAT and FQNNGV. CDR3 coding DNA: TGTGCCAGCAGCGAACAGGGGAGCACAGATACGCAGTATTTT. Translation: CASSEQGSTDTQYF.

V gene TRBV5-6 combines with J gene TRBJ2-7; D ambiguous. This CDR3 is 13 amino acids long. The V end was cut by 0 bases, the J end by 1 base, with 5 bases between. The V gene's germline CDR1 is SGHDT and CDR2 YYEEEE. The DNA of the CDR3 is TGTGCCAGCAGCTTGGAACAGTCCTACGAGCAGTACTTC. Its protein is CASSLEQSYEQYF.

The chain recombines TRBV5-1 with TRBJ2-5, with D perhaps assigned TRBD1 or TRBD2 (5 bases each). The CDR3 runs 16 residues. Germline-derived CDR1 and CDR2 are SGHRS and YFSETQ. Trimming cost V 2 bases and J 2 bases, with 16 bases left between them. This CDR3 is CASSFEGTRWQETQYF. CDR3 nucleotide sequence: TGCGCCAGCAGCTTCGAGGGGACGCGATGGCAAGAGACCCAGTACTTC. Based on the CDR3 plus reference TRBV5-1 and TRBJ2-5, the full variable domain is KAGVTQTPRYLIKTRGQQVTLSCSPISGHRSVSWYQQTPGQGLQFLFEYFSETQRNKGNFPGRFSGRQFSNSRSEMNVSTLELGDSALYLCASSFEGTRWQETQYFGPGTRLLVL.

V gene TRBV5-1 combines with J gene TRBJ2-5, with 11 bases aligning to TRBD1. Germline CDR1 is SGHRS and CDR2 is YFSETQ. V was clipped by 4 bases and J by 5 bases; unmatched bases: 7. CDR3 length equals 15 residues. CDR3 amino acids: CASSRGTGGLETQYF. The CDR3 DNA sequence: TGCGCCAGCAGCAGAGGGACAGGGGGTCTGGAGACCCAGTACTTC.

The chain joins TRBV6-5 to TRBJ2-1, with D unresolved. The CDR3 is made up of 12 amino acids. V was clipped by 5 bases and J by 9 bases, with 11 bases between them. The germline V gene encodes CDR1 MNHEY and CDR2 SVGAGI. The CDR3 coding sequence is TGTGCCAGCAGTCTTAGAATATCTGAGCAGTTCTTC. Its translation: CASSLRISEQFF.

The CDR3 DNA reads as TGTGCCAGCAGCTTAGTATTCCGGGACGGTGAAAAACTGTTTTTT. This sequence encodes CASSLVFRDGEKLFF. The chain links TRBV7-2 to TRBJ1-4, with D possibly matching TRBD1 (5 bases). V lost 1 base to trimming and J lost 7 bases, with 13 bases between them. Germline lookup yields CDR1 SGHTA and CDR2 FQGNSA. The CDR3 loop spans 15 amino acids.

This clone was counted a single time. J is TRBJ2-7 and V is TRBV5-5; D perhaps matches TRBD2 (5 bases). Germline V gene lookup returns CDR1 SGHKS and CDR2 YYEKEE (reference sequence). The CDR3 sequence is 15 residues long. The ends were cut back, 4 bases at V and 0 bases at J, with 14 bases in the middle. The chain's CDR3 is CASSPTGGYSYEQYF. The CDR3 DNA reads as TGTGCCAGCAGCCCGACCGGCGGGTACTCCTACGAGCAGTACTTC.

This chain joins TRBV9 and TRBJ2-3; 10 positions match TRBD2. Losses at the gene ends were 4 bases for V and 3 bases for J; bases not matched to a gene: 5. Germline loops: CDR1 SGDLS, CDR2 YYNGEE. This CDR3 contains 15 residues. CDR3 residues: CASSTQTSGTDTQYF. In DNA, the CDR3 is TGTGCCAGCAGCACACAGACTAGCGGGACAGATACGCAGTATTTT.

The chain is built from TRBV29-1 and TRBJ2-7, with D unclear. In germline, CDR1 is SQVTM, CDR2 ANQGSEA. This CDR3 region has 14 residues. Trimming pared 4 bases from V and 2 bases from J, leaving 15 bases between. Written as DNA, the CDR3 is TGCAGCGTTGGCAGACGGTTTTTTGCCTACGAGCAGTACTTC. Translation gives CSVGRRFFAYEQYF.

J is TRBJ2-1 and V is TRBV10-3, with a weak D call TRBD2 (6 bases). Germline CDR1 is ENHRY and CDR2 is SYGVKD. V dropped 0 bases and J dropped 6 bases, with 6 bases sitting between them. The CDR3 covers 13 residues. The CDR3 reads CAISESEGNEQFF. The CDR3 DNA reads as TGTGCCATCAGTGAGTCGGAGGGCAATGAGCAGTTCTTC.

V gene TRBV7-2 combines with J gene TRBJ1-4, with 9 bases lining up with TRBD1. The CDR3 has 14 residues. V shed 5 bases and J 4 bases; nucleotides not matched to a gene: 2. CDR1 is SGHTA and CDR2 is FQGNSA in the germline V gene. The CDR3: CASSQDRGNEKLFF. CDR3 bases: TGTGCCAGCAGCCAGGACAGGGGTAATGAAAAACTGTTTTTT.

The gene calls are TRBV13 and TRBJ2-1, with D possibly matching TRBD1 (6 bases). V dropped 1 base and J dropped 5 bases, with 24 bases sitting between them. CDR3 length equals 19 residues. Germline V lookup: CDR1 PRHDT, CDR2 FYEKMQ (reference sequence). CDR3 amino acids: CASSLDFSVLGTQNNEQFF. The DNA of the CDR3 is TGTGCCAGCAGCTTAGATTTTAGCGTTTTGGGGACACAGAACAATGAGCAGTTCTTC. Full variable domain (outside the CDR3, taken from reference TRBV13 and TRBJ2-1): AAGVIQSPRHLIKEKRETATLKCYPIPRHDTVYWYQQGPGQDPQFLISFYEKMQSDKGSIPDRFSAQQFSDYHSELNMSSLELGDSALYFCASSLDFSVLGTQNNEQFFGPGTRLTVL.

The J gene is TRBJ2-2, the V gene TRBV7-2; 12 bases are a match to TRBD2. The CDR3 has 17 residues. Germline V gives CDR1 SGHTA, CDR2 FQGNSA. The V segment lost 1 base and the J segment 4 bases; nucleotides outside the gene matches: 4. In nucleotides, the CDR3 is TGTGCCAGCAGCTTAGGGGGACTAGCGGGTAGCACCGGGGAGCTGTTTTTT. The encoded protein is CASSLGGLAGSTGELFF. The full variable domain, with the rest looked up from reference TRBV7-2 and TRBJ2-2, is GAGVSQSPSNKVTEKGKDVELRCDPISGHTALYWYRQSLGQGLEFLIYFQGNSAPDKSGLPSDRFSAERTGGSVSTLTIQRTQQEDSAVYLCASSLGGLAGSTGELFFGEGSRLTVL.

The chain carries TRBV12-3 or TRBV12-4 and TRBJ2-5; D ambiguous. This CDR3 spans 13 amino acids. Between the trimmed V and J ends, which lost 1 base and 2 bases, there was a span of 5 bases. CDR3 amino acids: CASSLGIQETQYF. CDR3 coding DNA: TGTGCCAGCAGTTTAGGAATTCAAGAGACCCAGTACTTC.

The rearrangement uses TRBV7-9 and TRBJ2-1, with TRBD2 matching over 13 bases. CDR1 is SEHNR, CDR2 FQNEAQ, per germline (reference sequence). The CDR3 covers 18 residues. V was clipped by 5 bases and J by 2 bases; unmatched bases: 9. DNA for the CDR3: TGTGCCAGCAGCCTTACCCCTGGACTAGCGGGAGCCTACAATGAGCAGTTCTTC. Its protein is CASSLTPGLAGAYNEQFF.